This T cell receptor (beta chain) stems from a study of tumor-infiltrating lymphocytes in localized non-small cell lung cancer. Generated by immunoSEQ multiplex PCR, the TCRdb table keeps only in-frame clones and is missing some. Of some 15,000 clones detected, 73% appear once; the ten largest clones hold around 4%. Whole-study findings and limits: Only some patients had TCR sequencing, depending on available tissue.

A remark on this clone: As yet, its antigen is unknown.

V lost 3 bases, J lost 8 bases, and 8 bases lay in between. The CDR3 contains 12 residues. From germline, CDR1 is KGHSH and CDR2 LQKENI. Sample: lung tumor tissue. This sequence was found in a human donor with non-small cell lung cancer. This rearrangement joins TRBV18 to TRBJ2-1; D uncertain. CDR3 in amino acids: CASSPSRDEQFF. The CDR3 coding sequence is TGTGCCAGCTCACCCTCTAGGGATGAGCAGTTCTTC.